This note documents a single T cell receptor beta chain sequence. MiXCR, run by TCRdb on the RT-PCR reads, gives a single entry per CDR3 protein. Of some 960,000 distinct CDR3 sequences in the sample, more than 15% were seen once. The data are from a study of patients and donors after allogeneic stem cell transplantation. The CDR3 is made up of 15 amino acids. The V end lost 3 bases, the J end lost 10 bases, and 19 bases lay between the germline ends. Germline CDR1 and CDR2: ENHRY and SYGVKD. The chain employs TRBV10-3 and TRBJ2-1; tentative D call: TRBD1 (6 bases). The TCR comes from a human donor who was either an allogeneic HSCT recipient or a stem cell or donor lymphocyte infusion donor (not recorded which). It is not recorded whose cells these are; they may come from a transplant donor. Material for sequencing was blood, either unsorted or a sorted T cell fraction (not recorded which). CDR3 residues: CAISDSGTHTWEQFF. The CDR3, as DNA: TGTGCCATCAGTGATTCCGGGACACATACGTGGGAGCAGTTCTTC.